The table lists the clone carrying this T cell receptor (beta chain) with a few counts. CDR1 MNHEY and CDR2 SMNVEV come from the germline V gene (reference sequence). V was cut by 10 bases and J by 6 bases, with 9 bases left in between. The CDR3 has 11 amino acids. TCRdb's copy holds only in-frame clones and misses some; the assay was immunoSEQ multiplex PCR. This sample has 150,000 to 200,000 clones, with roughly 79% found just once. This sample stems from a study of blood T cell repertoires in COVID-19. Study details: The analysed material was cDNA or gDNA that came from T cells, B-cell-depleted T cells, or PBMCs.

In Seattle, patients joined the study during active infection and were tracked longitudinally. The rearrangement uses TRBV27 and TRBJ2-2; D perhaps matches TRBD2 (5 bases). The material sequenced was peripheral blood. This TCR was recovered from a woman over 75 with COVID-19, enrolled during active disease. CDR3 amino acids: CATRGSGELFF. In DNA, the CDR3 is TGTGCCACCCGCGGGTCCGGGGAGCTGTTTTTT.